The clone carrying this T cell receptor beta chain has just a few counts. The record originates from a study of blood T cell repertoires in COVID-19. About the research overall: Collection of acute and convalescent COVID-19 samples took place in the United States, Italy and Spain.

TCRdb's table, derived via immunoSEQ multiplex PCR, lists solely in-frame clones and lacks some. The repertoire holds roughly 97,000 clones, with about nine tenths as singletons. Germline V gene data show CDR1 as MGHRA and CDR2 as YSYEKL. The junction had 8 bases not matched to a gene; V was cut back by 4 bases and J by 0 bases. There are 17 residues in the CDR3. The chain carries TRBV4-1 and TRBJ2-7; 11 positions agree with TRBD2. The origin of this receptor is a man between 50 and 59 years old with acute or convalescent COVID-19. Material: peripheral blood. This CDR3 is CASSPRTSGSYSYEQYF. DNA of the CDR3: TGCGCCAGCAGCCCCCGGACTAGCGGGTCTTACTCCTACGAGCAGTACTTC.